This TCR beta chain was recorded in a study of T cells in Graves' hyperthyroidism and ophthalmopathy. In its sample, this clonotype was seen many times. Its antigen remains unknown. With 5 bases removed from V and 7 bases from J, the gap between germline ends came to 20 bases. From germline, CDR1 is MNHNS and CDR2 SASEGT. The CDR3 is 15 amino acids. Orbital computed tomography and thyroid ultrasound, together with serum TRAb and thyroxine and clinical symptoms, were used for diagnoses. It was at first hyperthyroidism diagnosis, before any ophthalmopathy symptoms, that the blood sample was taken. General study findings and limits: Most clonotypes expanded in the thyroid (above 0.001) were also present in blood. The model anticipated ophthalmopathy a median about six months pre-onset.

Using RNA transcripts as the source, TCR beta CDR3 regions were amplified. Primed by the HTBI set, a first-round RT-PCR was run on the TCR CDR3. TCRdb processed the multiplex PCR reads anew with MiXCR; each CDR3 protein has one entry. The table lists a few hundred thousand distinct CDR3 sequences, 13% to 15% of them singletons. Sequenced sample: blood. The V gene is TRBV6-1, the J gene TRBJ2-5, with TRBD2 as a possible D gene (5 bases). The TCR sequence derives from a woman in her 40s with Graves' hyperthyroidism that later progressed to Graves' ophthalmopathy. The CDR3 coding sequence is TGTGCCAGCAGTCGTCCGACGGAAATCGGAGGGACCCAGTACTTC. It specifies CASSRPTEIGGTQYF.